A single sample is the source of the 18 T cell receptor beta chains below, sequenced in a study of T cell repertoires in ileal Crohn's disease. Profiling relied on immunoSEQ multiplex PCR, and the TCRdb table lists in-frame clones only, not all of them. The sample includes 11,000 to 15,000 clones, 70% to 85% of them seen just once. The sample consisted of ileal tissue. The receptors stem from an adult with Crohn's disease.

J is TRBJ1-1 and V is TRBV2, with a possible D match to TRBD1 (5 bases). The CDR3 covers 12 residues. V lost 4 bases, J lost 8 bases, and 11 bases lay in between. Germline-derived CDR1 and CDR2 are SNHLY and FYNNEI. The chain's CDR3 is CASSADNGEAFF. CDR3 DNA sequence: TGTGCCAGCAGTGCGGACAATGGGGAAGCTTTCTTT.

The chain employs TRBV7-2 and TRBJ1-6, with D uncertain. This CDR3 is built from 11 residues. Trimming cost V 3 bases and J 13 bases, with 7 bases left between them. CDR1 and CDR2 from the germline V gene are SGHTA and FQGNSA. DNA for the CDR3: TGTGCCAGCAGCTTTCGGGGTCCCCTCCACTTT. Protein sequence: CASSFRGPLHF.

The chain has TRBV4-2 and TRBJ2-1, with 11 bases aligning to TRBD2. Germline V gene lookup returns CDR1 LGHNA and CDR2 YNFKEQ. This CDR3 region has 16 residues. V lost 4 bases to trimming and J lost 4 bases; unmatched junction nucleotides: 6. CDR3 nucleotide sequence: TGTGCCAGCAGCCGGTCCATAGCGGGGGGGTACAATGAGCAGTTCTTC. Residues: CASSRSIAGGYNEQFF.

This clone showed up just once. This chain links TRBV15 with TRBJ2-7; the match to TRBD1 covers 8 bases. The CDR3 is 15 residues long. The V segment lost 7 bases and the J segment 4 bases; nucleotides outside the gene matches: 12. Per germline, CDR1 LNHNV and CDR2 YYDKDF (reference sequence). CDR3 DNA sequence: TGTGCCACCAACAATGCCGGGACAGGTGTATACGAGCAGTACTTC. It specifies CATNNAGTGVYEQYF. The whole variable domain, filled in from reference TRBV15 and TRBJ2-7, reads DAMVIQNPRYQVTQFGKPVTLSCSQTLNHNVMYWYQQKSSQAPKLLFHYYDKDFNNEADTPDNFQSRRPNTSFCFLDIRSPGLGDTAMYLCATNNAGTGVYEQYFGPGTRLTVT.

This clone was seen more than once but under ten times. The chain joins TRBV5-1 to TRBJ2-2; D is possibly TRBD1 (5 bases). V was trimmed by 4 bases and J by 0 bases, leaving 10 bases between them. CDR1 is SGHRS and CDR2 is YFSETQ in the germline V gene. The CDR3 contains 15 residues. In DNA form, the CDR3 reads TGCGCCAGCAGCCTGACAGTCGCGAACACCGGGGAGCTGTTTTTT. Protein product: CASSLTVANTGELFF.

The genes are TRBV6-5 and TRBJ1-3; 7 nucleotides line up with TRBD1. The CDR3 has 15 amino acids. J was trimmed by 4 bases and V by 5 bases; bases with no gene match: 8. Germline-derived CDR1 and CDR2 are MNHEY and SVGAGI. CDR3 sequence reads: CASSASGTAGNTIYF. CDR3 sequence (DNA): TGTGCCAGCAGTGCCTCCGGGACAGCCGGAAACACCATATATTTT.

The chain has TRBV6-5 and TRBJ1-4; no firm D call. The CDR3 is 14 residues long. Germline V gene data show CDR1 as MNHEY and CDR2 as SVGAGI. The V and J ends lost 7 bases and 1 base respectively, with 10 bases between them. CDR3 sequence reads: CASTPRRTNEKLFF. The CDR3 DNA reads TGTGCCAGCACCCCCCGGAGAACTAATGAAAAACTGTTTTTT.

CDR3 nucleotide sequence: TGTGCCAGCAGGACCGCGGGACGGATTAACTATGGCTACACCTTC. As protein: CASRTAGRINYGYTF. V gene TRBV6-1 combines with J gene TRBJ1-2; TRBD1 is a possible D gene (5 bases). There are 15 residues in the CDR3. In germline, CDR1 is MNHNS, CDR2 SASEGT. V dropped 6 bases and J dropped 1 base, with 15 bases sitting between them.

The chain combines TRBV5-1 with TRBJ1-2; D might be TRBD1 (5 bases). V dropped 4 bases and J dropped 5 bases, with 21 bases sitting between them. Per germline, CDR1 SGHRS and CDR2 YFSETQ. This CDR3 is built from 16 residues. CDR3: CASSLRPPPGEYGYTF. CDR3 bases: TGCGCCAGCAGCCTGCGCCCACCGCCGGGGGAATATGGCTACACCTTC.

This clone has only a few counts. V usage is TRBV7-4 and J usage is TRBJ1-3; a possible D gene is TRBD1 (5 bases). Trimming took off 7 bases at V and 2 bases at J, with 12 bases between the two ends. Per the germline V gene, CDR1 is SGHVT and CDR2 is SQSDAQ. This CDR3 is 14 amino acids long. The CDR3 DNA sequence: TGTGCCAGCATCCTCGGGGGTGCTGGAAACACCATATATTTT. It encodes CASILGGAGNTIYF.

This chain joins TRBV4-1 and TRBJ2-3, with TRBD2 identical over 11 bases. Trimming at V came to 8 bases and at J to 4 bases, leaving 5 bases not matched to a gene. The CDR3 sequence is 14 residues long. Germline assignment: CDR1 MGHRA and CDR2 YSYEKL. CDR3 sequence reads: CASSSGRTSDTQYF. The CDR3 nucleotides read TGCGCCAGCTCTAGCGGGAGGACGTCAGATACGCAGTATTTT.

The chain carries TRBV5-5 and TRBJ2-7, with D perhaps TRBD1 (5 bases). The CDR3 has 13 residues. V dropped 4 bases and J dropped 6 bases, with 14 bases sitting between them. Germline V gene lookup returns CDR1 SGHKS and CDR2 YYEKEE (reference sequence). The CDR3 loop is CASSPVTRAEQYF. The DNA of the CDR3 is TGTGCCAGCAGCCCGGTAACCAGGGCCGAGCAGTACTTC.

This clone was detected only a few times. As DNA, the CDR3 is TGTGCCAGCAGTTCTAGCGGGAGAAGCTACGAGCAGTACTTC. Protein product: CASSSSGRSYEQYF. The genes are TRBV28 and TRBJ2-7; 10 bases map to TRBD2. CDR3 size: 14 residues. Germline CDR1 MDHEN, CDR2 SYDVKM. V gave up 4 bases and J gave up 3 bases; unmatched junction bases: 3.

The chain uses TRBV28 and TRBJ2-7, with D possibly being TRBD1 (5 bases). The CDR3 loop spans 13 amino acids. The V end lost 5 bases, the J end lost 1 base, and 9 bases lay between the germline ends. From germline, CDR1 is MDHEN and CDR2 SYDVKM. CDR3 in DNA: TGTGCCAGCAGTCCACGACAGTCCTACGAGCAGTACTTC. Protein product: CASSPRQSYEQYF.

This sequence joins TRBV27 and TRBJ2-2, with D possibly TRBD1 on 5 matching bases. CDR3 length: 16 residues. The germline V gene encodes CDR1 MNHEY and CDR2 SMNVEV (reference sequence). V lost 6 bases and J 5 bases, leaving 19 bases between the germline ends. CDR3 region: CASRSKGQGWTGELFF. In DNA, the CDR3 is TGTGCCAGCAGAAGCAAAGGGCAGGGATGGACCGGGGAGCTGTTTTTT.

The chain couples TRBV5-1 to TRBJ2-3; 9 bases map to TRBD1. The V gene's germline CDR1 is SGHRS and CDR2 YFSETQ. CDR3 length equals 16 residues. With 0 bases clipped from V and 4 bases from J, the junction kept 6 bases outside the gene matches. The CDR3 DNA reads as TGCGCCAGCAGCTTGGCCCCGGGACAGGGTCCAGATACGCAGTATTTT. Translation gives CASSLAPGQGPDTQYF.

CDR3 sequence: CASKVGGNEQFF. Written as DNA, the CDR3 is TGTGCCAGCAAGGTGGGGGGTAATGAGCAGTTCTTC. This chain connects TRBV2 to TRBJ2-1, with D possibly matching TRBD2 (6 bases). V lost 7 bases, J lost 7 bases, and 11 bases lay in between. From germline, CDR1 is SNHLY and CDR2 FYNNEI. The CDR3 consists of 12 residues.

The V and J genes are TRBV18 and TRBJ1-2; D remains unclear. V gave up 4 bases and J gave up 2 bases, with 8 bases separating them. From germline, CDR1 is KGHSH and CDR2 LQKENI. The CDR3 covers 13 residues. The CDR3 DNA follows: TGTGCCAGCTCACTTAGATCCAACTATGGCTACACCTTC. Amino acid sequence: CASSLRSNYGYTF.